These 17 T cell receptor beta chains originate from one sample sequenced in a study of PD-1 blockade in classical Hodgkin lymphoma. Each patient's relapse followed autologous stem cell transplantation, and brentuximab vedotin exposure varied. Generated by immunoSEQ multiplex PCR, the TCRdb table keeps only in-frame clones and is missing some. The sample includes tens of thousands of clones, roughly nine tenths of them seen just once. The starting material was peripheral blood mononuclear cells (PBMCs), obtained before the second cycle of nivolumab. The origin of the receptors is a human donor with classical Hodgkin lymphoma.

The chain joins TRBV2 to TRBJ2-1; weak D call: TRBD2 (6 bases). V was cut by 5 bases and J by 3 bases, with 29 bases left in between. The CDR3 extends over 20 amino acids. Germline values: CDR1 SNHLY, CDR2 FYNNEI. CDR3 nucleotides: TGTGCCAGCAGTTCTAGGTGGGTACAGGCCATGTCCGGGGGCTACAATGAGCAGTTCTTC. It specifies CASSSRWVQAMSGGYNEQFF.

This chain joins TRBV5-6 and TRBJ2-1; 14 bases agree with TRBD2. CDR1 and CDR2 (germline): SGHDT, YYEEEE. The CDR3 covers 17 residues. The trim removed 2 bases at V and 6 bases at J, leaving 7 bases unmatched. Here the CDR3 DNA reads TGTGCCAGCAGCTTCCTAGGACTAGCGGGAGGAAGCAATGAGCAGTTCTTC. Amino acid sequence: CASSFLGLAGGSNEQFF.

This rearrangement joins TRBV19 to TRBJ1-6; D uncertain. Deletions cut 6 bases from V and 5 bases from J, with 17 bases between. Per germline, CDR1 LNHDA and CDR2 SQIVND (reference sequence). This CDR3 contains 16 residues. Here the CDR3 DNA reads TGTGCCAGTAGCCCCGACCCGATCCCAGATAATTCACCCCTCCACTTT. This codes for CASSPDPIPDNSPLHF.

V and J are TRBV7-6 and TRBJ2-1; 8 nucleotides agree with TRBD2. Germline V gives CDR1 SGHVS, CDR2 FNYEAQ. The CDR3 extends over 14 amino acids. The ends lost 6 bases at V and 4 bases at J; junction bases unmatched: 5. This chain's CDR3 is CASRRGEGYNEQFF. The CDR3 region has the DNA TGTGCCAGCAGGCGGGGGGAAGGATACAATGAGCAGTTCTTC.

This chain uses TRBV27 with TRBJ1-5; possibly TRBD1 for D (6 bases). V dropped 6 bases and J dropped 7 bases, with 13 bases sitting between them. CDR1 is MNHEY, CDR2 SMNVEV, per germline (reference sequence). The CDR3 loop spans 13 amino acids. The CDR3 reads CASSQRGAQPQHF. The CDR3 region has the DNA TGTGCCAGCAGCCAGCGGGGGGCGCAGCCCCAGCATTTT.

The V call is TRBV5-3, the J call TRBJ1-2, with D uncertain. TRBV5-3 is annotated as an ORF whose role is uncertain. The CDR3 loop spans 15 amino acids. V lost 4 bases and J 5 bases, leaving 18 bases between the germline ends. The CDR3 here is CARSPLVSDSYGYTF. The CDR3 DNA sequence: TGTGCCAGAAGCCCGCTTGTGTCAGACTCATATGGCTACACCTTC.

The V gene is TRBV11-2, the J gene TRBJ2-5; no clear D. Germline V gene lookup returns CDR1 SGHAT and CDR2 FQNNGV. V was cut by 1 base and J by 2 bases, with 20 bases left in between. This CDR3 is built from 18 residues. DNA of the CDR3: TGTGCCAGCAGCTTAGTCCGGTTGGCGGCTGCCCCTCAAGAGACCCAGTACTTC. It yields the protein CASSLVRLAAAPQETQYF.

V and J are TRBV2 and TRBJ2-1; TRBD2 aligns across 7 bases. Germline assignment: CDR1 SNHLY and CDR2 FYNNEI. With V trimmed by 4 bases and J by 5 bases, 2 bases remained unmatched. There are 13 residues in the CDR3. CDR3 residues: CASSVGLDNEQFF. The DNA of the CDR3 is TGTGCCAGCAGTGTTGGACTAGACAATGAGCAGTTCTTC.

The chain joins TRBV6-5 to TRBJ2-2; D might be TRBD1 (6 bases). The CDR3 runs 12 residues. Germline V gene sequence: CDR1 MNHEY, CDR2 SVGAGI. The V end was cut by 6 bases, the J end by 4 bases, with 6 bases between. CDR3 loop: CASRGGTGELFF. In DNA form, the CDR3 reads TGTGCCAGCAGAGGGGGCACCGGGGAGCTGTTTTTT.

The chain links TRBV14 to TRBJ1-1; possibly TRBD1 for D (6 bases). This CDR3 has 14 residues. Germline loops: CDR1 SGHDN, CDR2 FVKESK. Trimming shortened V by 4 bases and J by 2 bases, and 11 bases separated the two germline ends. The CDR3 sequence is CASSPQGGNTEAFF. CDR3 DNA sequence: TGTGCCAGCAGCCCCCAAGGGGGTAACACTGAAGCTTTCTTT.

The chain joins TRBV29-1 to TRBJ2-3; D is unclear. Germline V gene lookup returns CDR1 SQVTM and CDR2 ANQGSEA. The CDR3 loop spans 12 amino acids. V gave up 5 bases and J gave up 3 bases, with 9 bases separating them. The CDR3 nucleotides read TGCAGCGTTTTGGACGGGACAGATACGCAGTATTTT. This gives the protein CSVLDGTDTQYF.

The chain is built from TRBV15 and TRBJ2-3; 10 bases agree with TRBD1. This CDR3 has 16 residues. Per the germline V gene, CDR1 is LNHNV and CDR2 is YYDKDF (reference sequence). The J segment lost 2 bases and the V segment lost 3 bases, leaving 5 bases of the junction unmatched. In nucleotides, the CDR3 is TGTGCCACCAGCAGGCGACAGGGGGCTTACACAGATACGCAGTATTTT. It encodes CATSRRQGAYTDTQYF.

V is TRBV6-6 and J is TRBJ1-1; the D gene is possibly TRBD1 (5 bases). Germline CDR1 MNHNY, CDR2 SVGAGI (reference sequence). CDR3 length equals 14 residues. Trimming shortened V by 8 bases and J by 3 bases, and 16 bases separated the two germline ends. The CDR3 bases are TGTGCCAGCGGCCACAGGAAAGTGGACACTGAAGCTTTCTTT. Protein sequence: CASGHRKVDTEAFF.

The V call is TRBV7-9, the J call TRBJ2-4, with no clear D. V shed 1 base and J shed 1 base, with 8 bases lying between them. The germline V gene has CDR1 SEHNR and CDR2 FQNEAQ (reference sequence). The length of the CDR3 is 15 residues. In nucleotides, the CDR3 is TGTGCCAGCAGCTTAGAGAACGTGGCCAAAAACATTCAGTACTTC. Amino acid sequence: CASSLENVAKNIQYF.

CDR3 residues: CSVITGTSANYEQYF. The CDR3, as DNA: TGCAGCGTAATAACCGGGACTAGCGCGAACTACGAGCAGTACTTC. This chain links TRBV29-1 with TRBJ2-7; TRBD2 aligns across 10 bases. The CDR3 has 15 amino acids. V was clipped by 6 bases and J by 3 bases; unmatched bases: 11. Germline loops: CDR1 SQVTM, CDR2 ANQGSEA.

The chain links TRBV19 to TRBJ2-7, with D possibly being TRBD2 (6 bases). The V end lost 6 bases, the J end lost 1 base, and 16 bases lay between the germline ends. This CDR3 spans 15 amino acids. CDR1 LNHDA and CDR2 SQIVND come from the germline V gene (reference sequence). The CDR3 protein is CASSPLGLRSYEQYF. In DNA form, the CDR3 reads TGTGCCAGTAGCCCCCTCGGACTACGGTCCTACGAGCAGTACTTC.

The CDR3 reads CASSFLTENEKLFF. As DNA, the CDR3 is TGTGCCAGCAGTTTCCTGACAGAGAATGAAAAACTGTTTTTT. The chain joins TRBV28 to TRBJ1-4; D possibly corresponds to TRBD1 (5 bases). The CDR3 sequence is 14 residues long. Germline V gives CDR1 MDHEN, CDR2 SYDVKM. Trimming took off 3 bases at V and 5 bases at J, with 10 bases between the two ends. The variable domain in full, completed from reference TRBV28 and TRBJ1-4, reads DVKVTQSSRYLVKRTGEKVFLECVQDMDHENMFWYRQDPGLGLRLIYFSYDVKMKEKGDIPEGYSVSREKKERFSLILESASTNQTSMYLCASSFLTENEKLFFGSGTQLSVL.